This T cell receptor (beta chain) is drawn from a study of molecular identifiers for immune sequencing clone quantification. Sorting captured naive CD8 T cells as CD8+CD4-CCR7+CD45RA+. Study findings and constraints: Under 1% of molecules in naive cells, but over 99% of effector molecules, belonged to clones above 20 RNA copies.

This clonotype has more than one count but fewer than ten. Antigen: not known. In TCRdb, the PCR reads were re-called with MiXCR into one record per CDR3 protein. The data contain about 100,000 distinct CDR3 sequences, about 35% of them seen just once; the ten biggest clones take up around 4.2%. Per germline, CDR1 KGHSH and CDR2 LQKENI. The CDR3 is 16 amino acids. The trim removed 3 bases at V and 2 bases at J, leaving 7 bases unmatched. The chain employs TRBV18 and TRBJ2-3; TRBD2 matches at 8 bases. This clonotype was sampled from a human donor in good health. Some libraries in this study had Jurkat cell RNA spiked in. Sequencing was carried out using naive CD8+ T cells from blood, with Jurkat cell RNA spiked in. Regarding subset: FACS-sorted CD8+CD4-CCR7+CD45RA+ naive T cells. The CDR3 sequence is CASSPRTSGITDTQYF. The CDR3 nucleotides are TGTGCCAGCTCACCTCGCACTAGCGGAATCACAGATACGCAGTATTTT.